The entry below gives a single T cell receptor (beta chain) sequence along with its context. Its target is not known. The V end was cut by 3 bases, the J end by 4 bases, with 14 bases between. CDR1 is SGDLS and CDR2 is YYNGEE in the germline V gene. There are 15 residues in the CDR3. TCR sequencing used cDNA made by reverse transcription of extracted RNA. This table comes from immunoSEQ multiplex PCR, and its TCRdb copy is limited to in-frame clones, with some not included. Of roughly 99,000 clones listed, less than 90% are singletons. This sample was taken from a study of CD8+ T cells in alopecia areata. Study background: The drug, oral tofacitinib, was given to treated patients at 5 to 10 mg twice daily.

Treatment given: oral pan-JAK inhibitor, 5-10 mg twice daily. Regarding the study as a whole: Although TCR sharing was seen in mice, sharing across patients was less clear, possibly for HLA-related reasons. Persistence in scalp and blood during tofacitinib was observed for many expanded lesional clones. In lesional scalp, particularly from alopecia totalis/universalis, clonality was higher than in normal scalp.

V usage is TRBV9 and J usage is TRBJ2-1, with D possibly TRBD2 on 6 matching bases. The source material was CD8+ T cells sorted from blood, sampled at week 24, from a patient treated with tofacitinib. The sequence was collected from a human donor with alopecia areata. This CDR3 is CASSGGLGGYNEQFF. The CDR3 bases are TGTGCCAGCAGCGGAGGGCTTGGGGGGTACAATGAGCAGTTCTTC. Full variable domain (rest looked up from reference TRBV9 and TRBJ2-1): DSGVTQTPKHLITATGQRVTLRCSPRSGDLSVYWYQQSLDQGLQFLIQYYNGEERAKGNILERFSAQQFPDLHSELNLSSLELGDSALYFCASSGGLGGYNEQFFGPGTRLTVL.